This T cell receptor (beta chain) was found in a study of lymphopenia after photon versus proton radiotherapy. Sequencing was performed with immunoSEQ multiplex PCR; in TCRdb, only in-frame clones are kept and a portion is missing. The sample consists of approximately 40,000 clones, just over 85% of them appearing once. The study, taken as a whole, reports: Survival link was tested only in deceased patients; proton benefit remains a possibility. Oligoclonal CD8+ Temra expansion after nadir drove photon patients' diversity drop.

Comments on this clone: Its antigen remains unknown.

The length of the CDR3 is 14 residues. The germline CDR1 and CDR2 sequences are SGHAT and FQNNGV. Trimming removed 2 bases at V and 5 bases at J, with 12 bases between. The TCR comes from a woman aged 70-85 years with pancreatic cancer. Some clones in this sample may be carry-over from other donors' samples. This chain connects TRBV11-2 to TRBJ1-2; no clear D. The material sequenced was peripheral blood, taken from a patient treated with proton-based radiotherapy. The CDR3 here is CASSLNRLSYGYTF. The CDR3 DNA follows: TGTGCCAGCAGCTTAAACCGACTTTCTTATGGCTACACCTTC.